One sample yielded the 10 T cell receptor beta chains listed below, sequenced in a study of OX40 agonist ivuxolimab in advanced cancers. Profiled with immunoSEQ multiplex PCR; TCRdb holds only in-frame clones, not every one. The data hold tens of thousands of clones, with about 88% observed a single time. The source material was CD4+ or CD8+ T cells sorted from blood, sampled in a trial of the OX40 agonist ivuxolimab. The receptor set was obtained from an adult with an advanced solid tumor such as melanoma, head and neck, liver or kidney cancer.

This chain uses TRBV4-1 with TRBJ1-2; 7 positions match TRBD1. The V segment lost 0 bases and the J segment 2 bases; nucleotides outside the gene matches: 3. The CDR3 length is 15 residues. CDR1 and CDR2 (germline): MGHRA, YSYEKL. DNA for the CDR3: TGCGCCAGCAGCCAAGAGGAGGGGGCAAACTATGGCTACACCTTC. It is translated as CASSQEEGANYGYTF.

The gene calls are TRBV6-5 and TRBJ2-7, with D perhaps matching TRBD2 (6 bases). V dropped 7 bases and J dropped 5 bases, with 15 bases sitting between them. This CDR3 comprises 13 residues. The germline V gene has CDR1 MNHEY and CDR2 SVGAGI. Here the CDR3 reads CASTNSRTNEQYF. The CDR3 coding sequence is TGTGCCAGCACCAATAGCAGGACTAACGAGCAGTACTTC.

Comment on this clone: This specimen includes other DNA sequences encoding the same CDR3. The chain uses TRBV28 and TRBJ2-7; no clear D gene. The germline CDR1 and CDR2 sequences are MDHEN and SYDVKM. The CDR3 loop spans 11 amino acids. V shed 2 bases and J shed 5 bases, with 4 bases lying between them. CDR3 in amino acids: CASSLTNEQYF. The DNA of the CDR3 is TGTGCCAGCAGTTTAACCAACGAGCAGTACTTC.

This rearrangement joins TRBV11-3 to TRBJ2-1; D call uncertain. Per germline, CDR1 SGHNT and CDR2 YENEEA. The V end lost 2 bases, the J end lost 6 bases, and 14 bases lay between the germline ends. This CDR3 is 15 amino acids long. In DNA, the CDR3 is TGTGCCAGCAGCTTACGATCGGGCGACGCCAATGAGCAGTTCTTC. It codes for CASSLRSGDANEQFF.

The chain uses TRBV2 and TRBJ2-3, with D perhaps TRBD2 (5 bases). With 6 bases removed from V and 7 bases from J, the gap between germline ends came to 20 bases. The CDR3 spans 15 residues. In germline, CDR1 is SNHLY, CDR2 FYNNEI. CDR3: CASSPGSARGNTQYF. In nucleotides, the CDR3 is TGTGCCAGCAGCCCCGGTTCCGCCCGGGGAAATACGCAGTATTTT.

V gene TRBV19 combines with J gene TRBJ1-2; D unresolved. V was trimmed by 4 bases and J by 2 bases, leaving 20 bases between them. The CDR3 contains 17 residues. Germline lookup yields CDR1 LNHDA and CDR2 SQIVND (reference sequence). The CDR3 spells CASSTGVGRTQNYGYTF. Here the CDR3 DNA reads TGTGCCAGTAGTACCGGGGTGGGGAGAACCCAGAACTATGGCTACACCTTC.

This chain connects TRBV11-2 to TRBJ1-4; 9 bases are a match to TRBD1. Germline V gives CDR1 SGHAT, CDR2 FQNNGV. Trimming removed 5 bases from V and 4 bases from J; junction bases left unmatched: 2. The CDR3 runs 14 residues. The CDR3 here is CASSPGQGNEKLFF. CDR3 nucleotides: TGTGCCAGCAGCCCGGGACAGGGTAATGAAAAACTGTTTTTT.

This chain connects TRBV13 to TRBJ2-7; no clear D. The CDR3 extends over 14 amino acids. Trimming left V 5 bases short and J 0 bases short, with 11 bases between. Germline lookup yields CDR1 PRHDT and CDR2 FYEKMQ (reference sequence). The CDR3 region is CASSPAHSSYEQYF. The CDR3 DNA follows: TGTGCCAGCAGCCCAGCGCATAGCTCCTACGAGCAGTACTTC.

V usage is TRBV5-4 and J usage is TRBJ2-1; 10 bases agree with TRBD2. The V gene's germline CDR1 is SGHNT and CDR2 YYREEE (reference sequence). The CDR3 consists of 16 residues. V dropped 1 base and J dropped 9; count of bases not matched to a gene: 10. The CDR3 sequence: CASSLISGRIDGEQFF. In DNA, the CDR3 is TGTGCCAGCAGCTTGATTAGCGGGAGGATTGACGGTGAGCAGTTCTTC.

The V and J genes are TRBV10-3 and TRBJ1-1, with 7 positions matching TRBD1. CDR1 is ENHRY, CDR2 SYGVKD, per germline. The CDR3 is 14 amino acids. V gave up 2 bases and J gave up 5 bases; unmatched junction bases: 5. CDR3 residues: CAISEPDRVTEAFF. For the CDR3, the DNA is TGTGCCATCAGTGAGCCCGACAGGGTGACTGAAGCTTTCTTT.